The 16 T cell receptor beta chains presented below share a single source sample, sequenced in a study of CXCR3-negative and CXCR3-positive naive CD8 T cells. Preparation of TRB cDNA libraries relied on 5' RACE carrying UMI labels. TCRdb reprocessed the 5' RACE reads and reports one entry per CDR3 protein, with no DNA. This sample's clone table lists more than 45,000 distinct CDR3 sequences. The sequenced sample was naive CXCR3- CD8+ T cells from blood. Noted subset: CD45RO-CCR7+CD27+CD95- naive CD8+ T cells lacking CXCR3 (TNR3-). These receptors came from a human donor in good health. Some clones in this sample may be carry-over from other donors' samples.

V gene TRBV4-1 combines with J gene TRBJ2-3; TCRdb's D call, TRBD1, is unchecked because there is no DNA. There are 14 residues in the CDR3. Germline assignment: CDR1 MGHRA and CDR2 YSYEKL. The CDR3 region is CASSQHRGADTQYF.

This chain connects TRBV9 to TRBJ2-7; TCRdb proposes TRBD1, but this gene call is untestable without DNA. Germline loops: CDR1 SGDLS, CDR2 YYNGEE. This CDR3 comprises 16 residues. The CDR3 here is CASSVGGSRGTYEQYF.

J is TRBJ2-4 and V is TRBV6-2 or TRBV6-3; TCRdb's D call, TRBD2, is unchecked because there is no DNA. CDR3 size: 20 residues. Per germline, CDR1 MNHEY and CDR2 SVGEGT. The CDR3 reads CASSIPAQTQDFLAKNIQYF.

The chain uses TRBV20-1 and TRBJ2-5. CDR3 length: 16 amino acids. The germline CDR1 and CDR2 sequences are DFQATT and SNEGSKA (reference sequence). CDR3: CSARVRDGILQETQYF.

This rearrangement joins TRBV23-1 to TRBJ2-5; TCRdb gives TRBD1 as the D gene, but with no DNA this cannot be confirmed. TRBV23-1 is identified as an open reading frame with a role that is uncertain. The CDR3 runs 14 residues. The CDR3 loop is CASTQGRRGETQYF.

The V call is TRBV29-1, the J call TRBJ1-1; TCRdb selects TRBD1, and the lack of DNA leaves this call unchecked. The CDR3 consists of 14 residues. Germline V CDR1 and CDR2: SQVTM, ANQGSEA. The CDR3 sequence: CSARTERGHTEAFF.

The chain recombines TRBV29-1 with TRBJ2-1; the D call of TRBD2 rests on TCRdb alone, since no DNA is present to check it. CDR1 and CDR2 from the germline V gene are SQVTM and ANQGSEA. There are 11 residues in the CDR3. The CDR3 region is CSVSLAGEQFF.

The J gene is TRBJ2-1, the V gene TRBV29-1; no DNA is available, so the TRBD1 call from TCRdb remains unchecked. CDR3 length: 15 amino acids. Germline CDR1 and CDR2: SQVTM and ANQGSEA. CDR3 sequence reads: CSVGTGEASYNEQFF.

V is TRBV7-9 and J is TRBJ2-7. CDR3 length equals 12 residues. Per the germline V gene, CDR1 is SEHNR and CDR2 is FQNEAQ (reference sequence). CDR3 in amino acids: CASSLEVYEQYF. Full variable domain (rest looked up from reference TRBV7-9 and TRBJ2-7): DTGVSQNPRHKITKRGQNVTFRCDPISEHNRLYWYRQTLGQGPEFLTYFQNEAQLEKSRLLSDRFSAERPKGSFSTLEIQRTEQGDSAMYLCASSLEVYEQYFGPGTRLTVT.

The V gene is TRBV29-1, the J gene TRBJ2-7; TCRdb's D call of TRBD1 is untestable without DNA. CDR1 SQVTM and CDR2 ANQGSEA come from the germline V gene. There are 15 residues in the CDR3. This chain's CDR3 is CSVEWSGDSSYEQYF.

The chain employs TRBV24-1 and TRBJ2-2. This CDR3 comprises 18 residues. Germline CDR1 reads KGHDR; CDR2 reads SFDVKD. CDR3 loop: CATSASFRYEDDTGELFF.

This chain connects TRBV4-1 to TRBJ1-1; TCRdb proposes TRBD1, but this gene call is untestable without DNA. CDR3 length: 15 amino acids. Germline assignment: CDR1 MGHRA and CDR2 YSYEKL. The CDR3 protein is CASSQTTGLGTEAFF.

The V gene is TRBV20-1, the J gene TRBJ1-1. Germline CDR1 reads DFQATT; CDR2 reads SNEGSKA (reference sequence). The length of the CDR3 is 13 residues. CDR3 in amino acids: CSARDRWDTEAFF.

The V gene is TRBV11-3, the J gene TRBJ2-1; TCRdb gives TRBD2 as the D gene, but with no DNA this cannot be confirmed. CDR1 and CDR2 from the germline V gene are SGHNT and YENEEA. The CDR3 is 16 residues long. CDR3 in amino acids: CASSSAVAGGLNEQFF.

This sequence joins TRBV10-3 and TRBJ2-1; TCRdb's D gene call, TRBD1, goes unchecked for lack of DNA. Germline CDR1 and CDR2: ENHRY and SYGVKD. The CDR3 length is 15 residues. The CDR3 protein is CAISEWRGDSNDQFF.

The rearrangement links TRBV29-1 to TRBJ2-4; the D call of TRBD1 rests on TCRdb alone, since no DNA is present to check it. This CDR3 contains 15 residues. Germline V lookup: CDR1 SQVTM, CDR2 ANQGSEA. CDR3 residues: CSVEDPGQGIGIQYF.